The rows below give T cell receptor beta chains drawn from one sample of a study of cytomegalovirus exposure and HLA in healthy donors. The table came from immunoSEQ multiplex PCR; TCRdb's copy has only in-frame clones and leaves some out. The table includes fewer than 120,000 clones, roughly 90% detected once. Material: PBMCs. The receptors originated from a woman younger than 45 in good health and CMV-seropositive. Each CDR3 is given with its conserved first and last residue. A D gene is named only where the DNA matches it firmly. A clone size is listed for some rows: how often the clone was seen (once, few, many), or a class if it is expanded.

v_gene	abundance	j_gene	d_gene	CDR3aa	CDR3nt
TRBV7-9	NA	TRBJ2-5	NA	CASSLGRETQYF	TGTGCCAGCAGCTTAGGTCGGGAGACCCAGTACTTC
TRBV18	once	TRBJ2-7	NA	CASSPLAPYGLYEQYF	TGTGCCAGCTCACCACTGGCACCTTATGGGCTATACGAGCAGTACTTC
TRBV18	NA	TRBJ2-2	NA	CASSPSWVGVDTGELFF	TGTGCCAGCTCACCCTCCTGGGTGGGAGTGGACACCGGGGAGCTGTTTTTT
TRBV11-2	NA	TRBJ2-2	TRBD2	CASSSLGGKSGELFF	TGTGCCAGCAGTTCCCTGGGGGGGAAATCCGGGGAGCTGTTTTTT
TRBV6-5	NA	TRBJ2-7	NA	CASSERGFYEQYF	TGTGCCAGCAGTGAACGGGGATTTTACGAGCAGTACTTC
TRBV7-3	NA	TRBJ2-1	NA	CASSATGSPLTEQFF	TGTGCCAGCAGCGCAACCGGGAGCCCCTTAACCGAGCAGTTCTTC
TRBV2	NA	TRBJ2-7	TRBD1	CASRGGTGGLSYEQYF	TGTGCCAGCAGGGGTGGGACAGGGGGCTTATCCTACGAGCAGTACTTC
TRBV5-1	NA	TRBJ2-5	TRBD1	CASSQTGTGVRTQYF	TGCGCCAGCAGCCAAACCGGGACAGGGGTAAGGACCCAGTACTTC
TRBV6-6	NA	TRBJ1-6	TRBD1	CASRKTGVGNSPLHF	TGTGCCAGCAGAAAGACAGGGGTAGGGAATTCACCCCTCCACTTT
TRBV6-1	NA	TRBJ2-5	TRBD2	CASSEVAGGQETQYF	TGTGCCAGCAGTGAAGTAGCGGGGGGGCAAGAGACCCAGTACTTC
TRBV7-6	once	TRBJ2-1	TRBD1	CASSLAGTGINEQFF	TGTGCCAGCAGCTTAGCAGGGACAGGGATCAATGAGCAGTTCTTC
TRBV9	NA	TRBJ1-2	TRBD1	CASSARTGKAYGYTF	TGTGCCAGCAGCGCCCGGACAGGGAAGGCCTATGGCTACACCTTC
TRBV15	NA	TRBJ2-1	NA	CATKETLRDEQFF	TGTGCCACCAAGGAAACCCTCCGGGATGAGCAGTTCTTC
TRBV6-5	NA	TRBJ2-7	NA	CASKSAGASVYEQYF	TGTGCCAGCAAATCCGCGGGGGCTTCGGTATACGAGCAGTACTTC
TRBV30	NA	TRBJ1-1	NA	CAWSRGGGGTEAFF	TGTGCCTGGAGTCGTGGGGGAGGGGGCACTGAAGCTTTCTTT
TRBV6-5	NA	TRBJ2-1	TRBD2	CASRTSGGAYNEQFF	TGTGCCAGCAGGACTAGCGGGGGTGCCTACAATGAGCAGTTCTTC
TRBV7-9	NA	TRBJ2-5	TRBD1	CASSLGGFWDSELQETQYF	TGTGCCAGCAGCTTAGGCGGGTTTTGGGACAGTGAACTGCAAGAGACCCAGTACTTC
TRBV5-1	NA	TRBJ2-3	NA	CASSPQGWDTQYF	TGCGCCAGCAGCCCGCAGGGGTGGGATACGCAGTATTTT
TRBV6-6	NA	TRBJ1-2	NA	CASSYSWGQGDGYTF	TGTGCCAGCAGTTACTCGTGGGGACAAGGGGATGGCTACACCTTC
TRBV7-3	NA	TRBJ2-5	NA	CASSLGASVQETQYF	TGTGCCAGCAGCTTAGGGGCTAGCGTTCAAGAGACCCAGTACTTC
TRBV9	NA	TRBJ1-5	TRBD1	CASSRQGGNQPQHF	TGTGCCAGCAGCAGACAGGGGGGGAATCAGCCCCAGCATTTT
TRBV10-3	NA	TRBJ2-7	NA	CAMGRDYEQYF	TGTGCCATGGGCAGGGATTACGAGCAGTACTTC
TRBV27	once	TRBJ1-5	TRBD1	CASSLSWTGGDQPQHF	TGTGCCAGCAGTTTATCATGGACAGGGGGCGATCAGCCCCAGCATTTT
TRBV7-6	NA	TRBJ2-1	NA	CASSLGVAEDDEQFF	TGTGCCAGCAGCTTAGGGGTAGCGGAAGACGATGAGCAGTTCTTC
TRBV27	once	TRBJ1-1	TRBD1	CASSFSGGTEAFF	TGTGCCAGCAGTTTCTCAGGGGGTACTGAAGCTTTCTTT
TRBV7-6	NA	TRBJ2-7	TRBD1	CASSGNGQGTDEQYF	TGTGCCAGCAGCGGAAACGGACAGGGCACGGACGAGCAGTACTTC
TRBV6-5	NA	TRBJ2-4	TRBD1	CASSKTGENIQYF	TGTGCCAGCAGTAAGACAGGGGAAAACATTCAGTACTTC
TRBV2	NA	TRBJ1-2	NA	CASAFGGGYGYTF	TGTGCCAGCGCCTTTGGGGGGGGCTATGGCTACACCTTC
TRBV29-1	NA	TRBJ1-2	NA	CSVPGAGGYTF	TGCAGCGTTCCGGGAGCGGGAGGCTACACCTTC
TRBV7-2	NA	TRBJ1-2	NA	CASSALQGKYGYTF	TGTGCCAGCAGCGCACTACAGGGAAAGTATGGCTACACCTTC
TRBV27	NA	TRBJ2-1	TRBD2	CASSLRGGSNEQFF	TGTGCCAGCAGTTTAAGGGGCGGGAGTAATGAGCAGTTCTTC
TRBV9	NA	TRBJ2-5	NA	CASSVGGASETQYF	TGTGCCAGCAGCGTAGGGGGCGCCTCGGAGACCCAGTACTTC
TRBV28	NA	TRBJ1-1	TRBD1	CASSLSTGRYTEAFF	TGTGCCAGCAGTTTATCGACAGGGAGGTACACTGAAGCTTTCTTT
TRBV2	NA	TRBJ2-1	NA	CASINLLSYNEQFF	TGTGCCAGCATTAACCTCCTATCCTACAATGAGCAGTTCTTC
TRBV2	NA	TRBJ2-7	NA	CASSASVVEQYF	TGTGCCAGCAGTGCCTCGGTTGTCGAGCAGTACTTC
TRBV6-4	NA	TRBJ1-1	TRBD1	CASSDSRDRTLNTEAFF	TGTGCCAGCAGTGACTCCCGGGACAGAACCTTGAACACTGAAGCTTTCTTT
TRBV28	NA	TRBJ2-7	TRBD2	CASLAGAGEQYF	TGTGCCAGCTTAGCGGGCGCCGGCGAGCAGTACTTC
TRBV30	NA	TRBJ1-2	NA	CAWSVRGYGYTF	TGTGCCTGGAGTGTACGGGGGTATGGCTACACCTTC
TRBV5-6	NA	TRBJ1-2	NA	CASSHDTFYGYTF	TGTGCCAGCAGCCACGACACATTCTATGGCTACACCTTC
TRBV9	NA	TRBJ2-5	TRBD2	CASSPSGRARYAQYF	TGTGCCAGCAGCCCTAGCGGGAGGGCCCGTTACGCCCAGTACTTC
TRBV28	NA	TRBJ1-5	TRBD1	CASSQQGARQPQHF	TGTGCCAGCAGTCAACAGGGGGCGCGTCAGCCCCAGCATTTT
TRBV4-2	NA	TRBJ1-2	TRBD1	CASSPGDRGTYGYTF	TGTGCCAGCAGCCCAGGGGACAGGGGGACCTATGGCTACACCTTC
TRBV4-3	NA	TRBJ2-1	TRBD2	CASSQEGLAGVGEQFF	TGCGCCAGCAGCCAAGAGGGACTAGCGGGAGTAGGTGAGCAGTTCTTC
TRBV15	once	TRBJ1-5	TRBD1	CATSVPGQGHSNQPQHF	TGTGCCACCAGCGTTCCGGGACAGGGGCATAGCAATCAGCCCCAGCATTTT
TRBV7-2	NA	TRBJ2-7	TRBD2	CASSPTGGSFNEQYF	TGTGCCAGCAGCCCTACGGGGGGGAGTTTCAACGAGCAGTACTTC
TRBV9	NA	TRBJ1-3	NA	CASSEGRQGNTIYF	TGTGCCAGCAGCGAAGGGCGACAGGGAAACACCATATATTTT
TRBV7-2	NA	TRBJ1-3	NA	CASSSAGAISGSTIYF	TGTGCCAGCAGCTCTGCAGGGGCCATCTCTGGAAGCACCATATATTTT
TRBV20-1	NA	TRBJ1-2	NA	CSAIQTGHYTF	TGCAGTGCTATTCAGACAGGCCACTACACCTTC
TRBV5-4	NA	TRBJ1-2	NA	CASSLGGDYGYTF	TGTGCCAGCAGCTTGGGGGGGGACTATGGCTACACCTTC
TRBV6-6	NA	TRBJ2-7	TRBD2	CASRTSGSEEQYF	TGTGCCAGCAGAACTAGCGGGAGTGAAGAGCAGTACTTC
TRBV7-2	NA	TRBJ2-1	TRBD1	CASSFGTGVYNEQFF	TGTGCCAGCAGCTTCGGGACAGGGGTGTACAATGAGCAGTTCTTC
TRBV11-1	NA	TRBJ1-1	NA	CASSSRDWEVAFF	TGTGCCAGCAGCTCACGGGACTGGGAGGTGGCTTTCTTT
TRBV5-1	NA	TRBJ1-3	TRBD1	CASSLTGASGNTIYF	TGCGCCAGCAGCTTGACAGGGGCCTCTGGAAACACCATATATTTT